A single sample gave rise to the 27 T cell receptor beta chains below, sequenced in a study of blood T cell repertoires in COVID-19. Sequenced by immunoSEQ multiplex PCR; TCRdb stores in-frame clones only, minus some. Counted here are around 68,000 clones, about 93% occurring once; the ten biggest clones make up approximately 2.9%. Sequencing was carried out using peripheral blood. The receptors derive from an older man with active COVID-19.

The rearrangement links TRBV3-1 (or the pseudogene TRBV3-2) to TRBJ1-5; D gene unclear. Trimming removed 3 bases from V and 0 bases from J, with 6 bases in between. Germline V gene data show CDR1 as LGHDT and CDR2 as YNNKEL (reference sequence). This CDR3 has 14 amino acids. The CDR3 loop reads CASSHFLSNQPQHF. The CDR3 bases are TGTGCCAGCAGCCATTTCCTTAGCAATCAGCCCCAGCATTTT.

The chain carries TRBV6-6 and TRBJ1-3; maybe TRBD1 (5 bases). The length of the CDR3 is 16 residues. Germline loops: CDR1 MNHNY, CDR2 SVGAGI (reference sequence). V dropped 7 bases and J dropped 0 bases, with 16 bases sitting between them. In DNA form, the CDR3 reads TGTGCCAGCAATCCCGGGGGAGACGCCTCTGGAAACACCATATATTTT. Translated, it gives CASNPGGDASGNTIYF.

CDR3 amino acids: CASSQLERGPRRNEQFF. The CDR3 nucleotides read TGCGCCAGCAGCCAATTGGAGCGGGGGCCCCGCAGGAATGAGCAGTTCTTC. The chain joins TRBV4-1 to TRBJ2-1; 8 bases line up with TRBD2. The CDR3 covers 17 residues. J lost 7 bases, V lost 2 bases, and 13 bases had no gene match. Germline V gives CDR1 MGHRA, CDR2 YSYEKL.

CDR3: CSVVATGGNTEAFF. CDR3 nucleotide sequence: TGCAGCGTTGTCGCCACCGGGGGGAACACTGAAGCTTTCTTT. The rearrangement joins TRBV29-1 to TRBJ1-1, with D perhaps TRBD1 (5 bases). Germline CDR1 is SQVTM and CDR2 is ANQGSEA. This CDR3 comprises 14 residues. V lost 4 bases, J lost 1 base, and 13 bases lay in between.

This clone was found once. The chain has TRBV19 and TRBJ1-3; 10 nucleotides align to TRBD1. The CDR3 is made up of 19 amino acids. Germline V gives CDR1 LNHDA, CDR2 SQIVND (reference sequence). Trimming cost V 5 bases and J 4 bases; bases outside gene matches: 17. In nucleotides, the CDR3 is TGTGCCAGTAGTCGTTTCGGCGGGACAGGGGATTTGAACGGAAACACCATATATTTT. Translating gives CASSRFGGTGDLNGNTIYF.

The V and J genes are TRBV25-1 and TRBJ2-5, with 7 bases matching TRBD1. V lost 6 bases and J lost 3; bases outside the gene matches: 7. There are 14 residues in the CDR3. Germline V gene sequence: CDR1 MGHDK, CDR2 SYGVNS. The CDR3 protein is CASSSRDREETQYF. Here the CDR3 DNA reads TGTGCCAGCAGCTCCCGGGACAGAGAAGAGACCCAGTACTTC.

The CDR3 sequence: CATSSGYATNYGYTF. The DNA of the CDR3 is TGTGCCACCTCCTCGGGGTACGCTACTAACTATGGCTACACCTTC. V and J are TRBV24-1 and TRBJ1-2, with D unresolved. Per germline, CDR1 KGHDR and CDR2 SFDVKD. Trimming removed 9 bases from V and 0 bases from J, with 16 bases in between. This CDR3 region has 15 residues.

The V call is TRBV29-1, the J call TRBJ2-5; the D gene is possibly TRBD2 (5 bases). This CDR3 region has 13 residues. Trimming pared 1 base from V and 5 bases from J, leaving 11 bases between. Germline values: CDR1 SQVTM, CDR2 ANQGSEA. CDR3: CSVEGGRGETQYF. The DNA for the CDR3 is TGCAGCGTTGAAGGCGGTAGAGGGGAGACCCAGTACTTC. The entire variable domain, with the rest obtained from reference TRBV29-1 and TRBJ2-5, is as follows: SAVISQKPSRDICQRGTSLTIQCQVDSQVTMMFWYRQQPGQSLTLIATANQGSEATYESGFVIDKFPISRPNLTFSTLTVSNMSPEDSSIYLCSVEGGRGETQYFGPGTRLLVL.

The rearrangement uses TRBV7-9 and TRBJ1-5, with a weak D call TRBD1 (6 bases). Trimming shortened V by 8 bases and J by 0 bases, and 20 bases separated the two germline ends. CDR3 length: 17 amino acids. CDR1 and CDR2 (germline): SEHNR, FQNEAQ (reference sequence). The CDR3 region is CASARGVGGLSNQPQHF. The CDR3 nucleotides read TGTGCCAGCGCCAGGGGCGTGGGGGGTCTTAGCAATCAGCCCCAGCATTTT.

The chain links TRBV10-1 to TRBJ1-4; 11 bases align to TRBD1. J lost 6 bases, V lost 4 bases, and 1 base had no gene match. This CDR3 has 14 amino acids. Germline values: CDR1 WNHNN, CDR2 SYGVQD (reference sequence). CDR3 in amino acids: CASSGTGGDEKLFF. CDR3 nucleotides: TGCGCCAGCAGTGGGACAGGGGGCGATGAAAAACTGTTTTTT.

The rearrangement joins TRBV12-3 or TRBV12-4 to TRBJ2-1; D may be TRBD2 (6 bases). V was cut by 3 bases and J by 7 bases, with 10 bases left in between. The CDR3 totals 13 residues. As DNA, the CDR3 is TGTGCCAGCAGTTTTGAGGGGAGGAATGAGCAGTTCTTC. It translates to CASSFEGRNEQFF.

The chain combines TRBV27 with TRBJ2-6; D unresolved. From germline, CDR1 is MNHEY and CDR2 SMNVEV (reference sequence). With 6 bases removed from V and 0 bases from J, the gap between germline ends came to 3 bases. This CDR3 has 13 amino acids. The CDR3 protein is CASRASGANVLTF. CDR3 sequence (DNA): TGTGCCAGCAGGGCCTCTGGGGCCAACGTCCTGACTTTC.

The rearrangement uses TRBV5-1 and TRBJ1-4; the D gene is possibly TRBD1 (6 bases). The CDR3 consists of 16 residues. The V end was cut by 4 bases, the J end by 1 base, with 14 bases between. Germline CDR1 SGHRS, CDR2 YFSETQ. The CDR3: CASSIGQKGTNEKLFF. The CDR3 bases are TGCGCCAGCAGCATCGGACAGAAGGGAACTAATGAAAAACTGTTTTTT.

The chain joins TRBV7-8 to TRBJ1-3; the match to TRBD1 covers 7 bases. The ends lost 2 bases at V and 4 bases at J; junction bases unmatched: 14. This CDR3 has 18 residues. Germline assignment: CDR1 SGHVS and CDR2 FQNEAQ. The CDR3 loop is CASSLKGAGNRGGNTIYF. In DNA, the CDR3 is TGTGCCAGCAGCTTAAAGGGCGCCGGAAACAGGGGAGGAAACACCATATATTTT.

About this clone: Relative to the germline gene, one junction end is altered; a read error may explain this. The chain is built from TRBV7-7 and TRBJ2-2; 7 bases fit TRBD1. The germline V gene has CDR1 SSHAT and CDR2 FNYEAQ (reference sequence). The CDR3 totals 17 residues. CDR3 in amino acids: CASSITGARGNTGELFF. The CDR3 nucleotides read TGTGCTAGCAGCATAACAGGGGCCCGAGGGAACACCGGGGAGCTGTTTTTT.

The chain joins TRBV5-6 to TRBJ1-4, with D maybe TRBD1 (5 bases). V gave up 4 bases and J gave up 2 bases, with 21 bases separating them. This CDR3 is built from 18 residues. Looked up from germline, CDR1 is SGHDT and CDR2 is YYEEEE. Here the CDR3 DNA reads TGTGCCAGCAGCACCCGGGCCCGGGGTCGGGGGACTAATGAAAAACTGTTTTTT. The encoded protein is CASSTRARGRGTNEKLFF.

In its sample, this clone was seen a few times. The V and J genes are TRBV11-2 and TRBJ2-7, with 7 bases matching TRBD1. CDR3 size: 13 residues. The junction had 4 bases not matched to a gene; V was cut back by 6 bases and J by 2 bases. In germline, CDR1 is SGHAT, CDR2 FQNNGV. The CDR3 bases are TGTGCCAGCAGGGCGACAGGGCCCTACGAGCAGTACGTC. Translating it yields CASRATGPYEQYV.

The V call is TRBV7-9, the J call TRBJ2-1, with 9 bases that match TRBD2. The CDR3 consists of 15 residues. Per the germline V gene, CDR1 is SEHNR and CDR2 is FQNEAQ (reference sequence). The V and J ends lost 5 bases and 9 bases, in that order; junction bases with no gene match: 11. The CDR3 DNA reads TGTGCCAGCAGCCCGGGGCGGGGGGGCTTAGGTGAGCAGTTCTTC. Translated, it gives CASSPGRGGLGEQFF. The whole variable domain, filled in from reference TRBV7-9 and TRBJ2-1, reads DTGVSQNPRHKITKRGQNVTFRCDPISEHNRLYWYRQTLGQGPEFLTYFQNEAQLEKSRLLSDRFSAERPKGSFSTLEIQRTEQGDSAMYLCASSPGRGGLGEQFFGPGTRLTVL.

This chain uses TRBV5-3 with TRBJ2-4; TRBD2 agrees at 12 bases. TRBV5-3 falls under the ORF class, with uncertain function. After removal of 10 bases from V and 0 bases from J, the junction contained 14 bases not matched to a gene. The length of the CDR3 is 18 residues. The CDR3 nucleotides are TGTGCCTGCGAGCGGACTAGCGGGGTCCCGCTAGCCAAAAACATTCAGTACTTC. Translation: CACERTSGVPLAKNIQYF.

The chain is built from TRBV11-2 and TRBJ2-1, with 7 bases fitting TRBD2. This CDR3 spans 13 amino acids. V lost 0 bases to trimming and J lost 13 bases; unmatched junction nucleotides: 6. CDR1 SGHAT and CDR2 FQNNGV come from the germline V gene. The CDR3 loop reads CASSLDLVAGQFF. CDR3 DNA: TGTGCCAGCAGCTTAGATTTGGTAGCGGGCCAGTTCTTC.

This clone showed up just once. V and J are TRBV6-6 and TRBJ2-2; 10 bases agree with TRBD2. Germline lookup yields CDR1 MNHNY and CDR2 SVGAGI (reference sequence). V dropped 6 bases and J dropped 5; count of bases not matched to a gene: 6. This CDR3 is built from 15 residues. In DNA form, the CDR3 reads TGTGCCAGCAGCTCACTAGCGGGGCGGACCGGGGAGCTGTTTTTT. The encoded protein is CASSSLAGRTGELFF.

The chain has TRBV6-4 and TRBJ2-7; 10 bases are shared with TRBD2. In germline, CDR1 is MRHNA, CDR2 SNTAGT. The CDR3 covers 15 residues. V gave up 3 bases and J gave up 0 bases; unmatched junction bases: 2. The CDR3 DNA reads as TGTGCCAGCAGTGAACTAGCGGGAAGCTCCTACGAGCAGTACTTC. It yields the protein CASSELAGSSYEQYF.

This clone was picked up one time. The genes are TRBV15 and TRBJ2-3; 10 nucleotides align to TRBD2. This CDR3 is 16 amino acids long. Germline CDR1 reads LNHNV; CDR2 reads YYDKDF (reference sequence). Trimming cost V 3 bases and J 0 bases; bases outside gene matches: 3. The CDR3 DNA is TGTGCCACCAGCAGGGAGCGGGGGGGGAGCACAGATACGCAGTATTTT. It translates to CATSRERGGSTDTQYF. Looking up the rest from reference TRBV15 and TRBJ2-3 gives the full variable domain: DAMVIQNPRYQVTQFGKPVTLSCSQTLNHNVMYWYQQKSSQAPKLLFHYYDKDFNNEADTPDNFQSRRPNTSFCFLDIRSPGLGDTAMYLCATSRERGGSTDTQYFGPGTRLTVL.

The chain couples TRBV7-9 to TRBJ2-7, with 9 bases matching TRBD2. With 5 bases clipped from V and 9 bases from J, the junction kept 5 bases outside the gene matches. The length of the CDR3 is 12 residues. Germline assignment: CDR1 SEHNR and CDR2 FQNEAQ (reference sequence). CDR3 sequence reads: CASSQTSGTQYF. In DNA, the CDR3 is TGTGCCAGCAGCCAGACTAGCGGAACGCAGTACTTC.

In its sample, this clone was seen once. This rearrangement joins TRBV27 to TRBJ1-2, with no clear D. Germline V gives CDR1 MNHEY, CDR2 SMNVEV (reference sequence). The V end was cut by 5 bases, the J end by 5 bases, with 18 bases between. The CDR3 spans 15 residues. This chain's CDR3 is CASSPTVDLRYGYTF. CDR3 nucleotides: TGTGCCAGCAGTCCCACCGTCGACTTGAGGTATGGCTACACCTTC.

The V call is TRBV29-1, the J call TRBJ2-5; no firm D call. V gave up 3 bases and J gave up 5 bases, with 10 bases separating them. The length of the CDR3 is 12 residues. Germline CDR1 reads SQVTM; CDR2 reads ANQGSEA. The chain's CDR3 is CSVEFPRETQYF. DNA for the CDR3: TGCAGCGTTGAGTTCCCGCGGGAGACCCAGTACTTC. Together with reference TRBV29-1 and TRBJ2-5, the CDR3 gives the full variable domain: SAVISQKPSRDICQRGTSLTIQCQVDSQVTMMFWYRQQPGQSLTLIATANQGSEATYESGFVIDKFPISRPNLTFSTLTVSNMSPEDSSIYLCSVEFPRETQYFGPGTRLLVL.

The CDR3 is CASSRDSVTGELFF. As DNA, the CDR3 is TGCGCCAGCAGCAGGGACAGTGTTACCGGGGAGCTGTTTTTT. This sequence joins TRBV5-1 and TRBJ2-2, with 7 bases fitting TRBD1. The CDR3 runs 14 residues. CDR1 and CDR2 (germline): SGHRS, YFSETQ. With 4 bases clipped from V and 5 bases from J, the junction kept 5 bases outside the gene matches.